This T cell receptor beta chain came from a study of blood T cell repertoires in COVID-19. Study context: Sites in the United States, Italy and Spain provided acute and convalescent COVID-19 samples. Sample material is recorded as cDNA or gDNA derived from T cells, B-cell-depleted T cells, or PBMCs.

This clone was seen a handful of times. Original methodology: Estimated nucleated cell counts came from reference gene primer amplification. Generated by immunoSEQ multiplex PCR, the TCRdb table keeps only in-frame clones and is missing some. Clone size and the V and J calls come from that table; the DNA yielded D and trimming. Of around 200,000 clones listed, roughly 80% are singletons. The specimen was peripheral blood. This receptor was obtained from a human donor in a cohort sampled during active COVID-19.

The CDR3 DNA follows: TGTGCCAGCAGGGAGGGGAACAATCAGCCCCAGCATTTT. The encoded protein is CASREGNNQPQHF. This chain joins TRBV6-5 and TRBJ1-5; TRBD1 is a possible D gene (5 bases). CDR1 and CDR2 (germline): MNHEY, SVGAGI. Trimming removed 6 bases at V and 3 bases at J, with 9 bases between. The CDR3 runs to 13 residues.